This TCR beta chain was identified during a study of blood T cell repertoires in COVID-19. Across the study: Whether acute or convalescent, the COVID-19 samples came from the United States, Italy and Spain. The cDNA or gDNA used as material had been derived from T cells, B-cell-depleted T cells, or PBMCs.

Original processing methods: Quantification of nucleated cells was approximated via reference gene primer amplification. Method: immunoSEQ multiplex PCR; TCRdb's copy keeps in-frame clones and lacks some. The V and J calls and clone size come from that table; D and trimming were worked out from the DNA. The sample has approximately 440,000 clones; around 90% are singletons. Details on this clone: Here the CDR3 omits its conserved ending phenylalanine or tryptophan, so a read error is the likely source. Because the CDR3's place on the DNA is in doubt, the DNA is left out and the CDR3 is given as listed by TCRdb.

With termini counted, the CDR3 has 13 amino acids. In germline, CDR1 is LGHDT, CDR2 YNNKEL (reference sequence). Living in about two dozen US areas, the participants were between 18 and 89 years of age. The origin of this receptor is a woman aged 18 to 35 who had recovered from COVID-19. J is TRBJ2-7 and V is TRBV3-1 (or the pseudogene TRBV3-2); the table's TRBD1 call for D was not verified on the DNA. Sequenced sample: PBMCs or T cells enriched from blood (not recorded which). CDR3 region: CASSQDSGTGWFL.